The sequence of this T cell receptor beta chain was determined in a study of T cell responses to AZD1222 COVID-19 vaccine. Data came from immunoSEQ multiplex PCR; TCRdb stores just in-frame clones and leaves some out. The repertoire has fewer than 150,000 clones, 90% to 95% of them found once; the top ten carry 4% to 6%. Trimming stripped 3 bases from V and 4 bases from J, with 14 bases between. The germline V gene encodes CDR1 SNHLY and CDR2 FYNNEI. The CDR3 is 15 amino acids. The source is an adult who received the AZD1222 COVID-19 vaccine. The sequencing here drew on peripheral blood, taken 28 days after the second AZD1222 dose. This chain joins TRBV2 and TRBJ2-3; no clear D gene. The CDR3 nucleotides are TGTGCCAGCAGTGAGGTCCCCCTTGCTGCAGATACGCAGTATTTT. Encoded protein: CASSEVPLAADTQYF.